This T cell receptor beta chain was found in a study of cytotoxic CD8 clonotypes in ibrutinib-treated CLL (dated by TCRdb to the early 2020s). As for the study more broadly: The cohort included about 15 treatment-naive and about a dozen relapsed/refractory patients; under 18 were IGHV unmutated. Partial responses were observed in about 25 patients and complete responses in 2; after a median follow-up of roughly 62 months, remission was maintained in approximately 14 patients and progression was observed in around twelve. Response samples were taken after a median of approximately 13 months on treatment, ranging from about 6 to 40 months. Samples averaged approximately 260,000 productive templates and 80,000 to 100,000 productive rearrangements. Longitudinal samples were available for about 30% of the roughly 86 trial participants. Cryopreserved peripheral blood mononuclear cells were collected at three points: before therapy, at response, and at either sustained remission or disease progression.

Concerning this clone: It lacks a known antigen. No qualities accompany the bases; no much larger clone lies one base away.

For TCR beta library preparation, approximately 2 micrograms of genomic DNA were extracted from the cryopreserved PBMCs. Longitudinal blood samples from CLL patients receiving ibrutinib monotherapy were subjected to high-throughput TCR beta sequencing. The patients took part in an open-label, single-center phase 2 trial of ibrutinib monotherapy. V and J are truncated by 9 bases and 10 bases respectively, leaving an intervening sequence of 18 bases. Including the terminal cysteine and phenylalanine, the CDR3 comprises 12 residues. CDR3 DNA only is kept here, 36 bases in frame from base 1. For CDR1 and CDR2, the germline V gene lists MGHDK and SYGVNS. The goal of deep resolution MiSeq sequencing was a depth between 1 in 1 million and 1 in 200,000 T cells, and coverage averaged 10x per clonotype. TCR beta libraries were generated with the immunoSEQ hsTCRB Kit. Regarding the original processing steps: ImmunoSEQ Data Assistant and ImmunoSEQ Analyzer were used for data analysis, and V, D and J genes were assigned according to IMGT definitions. Clonality was computed as one minus normalized Shannon entropy of productive rearrangement frequencies, ranging from 0 to 1. Only overrepresented clonotypes making up at least 0.05% of the repertoire of each patient were included in the public clonotype analysis. Repertoires from approximately 12 age-matched healthy donors in immuneACCESS were used as clonality controls. TCRdb provides this immuneACCESS table in a form limited to in-frame rearrangements. Some clones are lacking; in checked studies, under half of them reflect an unresolved V gene, and why the rest are absent is not known. V, J and clone size derive from that table, while D and trimming were established from the DNA sequence. In this sample the table shows some 300,000 clones, around four fifths of which occur a single time. The ten largest account for about 6.7% of the sample.

Results and caveats for the whole study, not just this receptor: Baseline clonality was found to be higher than that of age-matched healthy donors and was strongly correlated with circulating CD8+ T-cell counts. Sustained-remission and progressing patients did not have matched sampling times, and lymph node repertoires were not examined. Clonality increased at ibrutinib response, stayed stable in sustained remission, and fell back toward baseline at progression. Public clonotypes were found to be uncommon and were observed to contract or remain stable during treatment; the increase in clonality was shown to reflect expansion of private clonotypes at ibrutinib response.

This receptor was taken from a human donor with chronic lymphocytic leukemia. The chain employs TRBV25-1 and TRBJ1-2; possibly the D gene is TRBD1, per 6 matching bases. The sample was PBMCs, taken before ibrutinib treatment. CDR3 reads: CASSQQGGDYTF. The bases read TGTGCCAGTAGCCAACAGGGCGGTGACTACACCTTC.